The TCR beta chain under discussion was sequenced for a study of shared clonotypes between healthy human individuals. Study as a whole: Three plates were used per donor for CD4 naive, three for CD4 memory, two for CD8 naive and one for CD8 memory. Study-wide points: It was observed that 5% to 6% of naive CD4 clonotypes were shared across a few donors. Incompleteness in sorted-subset sequencing, despite large depth, was shown by rarefaction.

Only one count was recorded for this clone. Antigen unknown. The CDR3 runs 17 residues. Trimming stripped 4 bases from V and 2 bases from J, with 19 bases between. Germline V lookup: CDR1 LGHNA, CDR2 YNFKEQ. Assay: immunoSEQ multiplex PCR; the TCRdb copy retains only in-frame clones and omits some. Among roughly 380,000 clones listed, roughly 96% were seen once. Material: memory CD8+ T cells sorted from blood. Specified subset: CD45RO+ cells pooled with CCR7-negative TemRA cells. The clonotype was recovered from a man aged 30 to 39 in good health. V gene TRBV4-2 combines with J gene TRBJ2-3; D not resolved. The CDR3 DNA is TGTGCCAGCAGCCGGACGTCTTTGTCTCTTGACACAGATACGCAGTATTTT. Translated, it gives CASSRTSLSLDTDTQYF.